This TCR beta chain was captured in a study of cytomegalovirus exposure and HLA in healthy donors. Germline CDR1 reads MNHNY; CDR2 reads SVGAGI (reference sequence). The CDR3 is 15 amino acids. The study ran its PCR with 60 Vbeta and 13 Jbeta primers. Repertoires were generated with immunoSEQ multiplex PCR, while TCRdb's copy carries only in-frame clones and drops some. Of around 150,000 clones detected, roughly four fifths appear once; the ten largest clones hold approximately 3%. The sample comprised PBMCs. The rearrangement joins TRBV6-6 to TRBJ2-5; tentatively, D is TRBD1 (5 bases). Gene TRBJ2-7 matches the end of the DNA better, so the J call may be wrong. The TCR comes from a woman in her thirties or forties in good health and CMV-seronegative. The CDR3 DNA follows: TGTGCCAGCAGTTACAACGTTGGACAAAACTACGAGCAGTACTTC. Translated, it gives CASSYNVGQNYEQYF.